This record covers a single TCR beta chain. This clonotype was recorded a few times. Its binding antigen is unknown. One base away there is no much larger clone; base qualities are not given. This specimen comes from a study of glioma-infiltrating T cells (dated by TCRdb to 2016 to 2018). Regarding the research as a whole: TCR alpha- and beta-chain repertoires were sequenced from glioma tissue, non-neoplastic brain tissue and matched peripheral blood mononuclear cells. To measure divergence between tissue and blood T-cell populations, each tissue-infiltrating repertoire was compared with the peripheral blood repertoire of the same patient. Three low-grade glioma patients, about 8 primary glioblastoma patients, and three non-glioma patients who contributed non-neoplastic brain tissue made up the paired cohort. What the research found in general, with its limitations: Very few CDR3 sequences were found to be shared between tissue and blood, and this scarcity was attributed to high CDR3 diversity and limited sampling. Small numbers underpinned the group comparisons: about 8 glioblastoma patients, three low-grade glioma patients and three non-neoplastic patients. VJ-independent divergence between tissue and blood was found to be below expectation in non-neoplastic patients but above expectation in all gliomas, particularly low-grade gliomas.

Per the germline V gene (reference sequence), DFQATT is the CDR1 and SNEGSKA is the CDR2. V and J are trimmed by 1 base and 5 bases, and the gene matches miss 16 bases of the junction. The CDR3 sequence holds 19 residues, the cysteine and phenylalanine included. The sequence is cut down to CDR3 DNA, 57 bases in frame from base 1. The iRepertoire nested amplicon-rescue multiplex PCR (arm-PCR) platform was used to amplify TCR alpha and beta CDR3 regions from RNA. One-step reverse transcription and amplification used about 95-400 ng of tissue mRNA or PBMC total RNA as input. After bead purification, a secondary multiplex PCR added Illumina adapters, and libraries were gel-purified between 200 and 400 bp. Internal 6-nucleotide barcodes were carried by the libraries and were used for demultiplexing. Sequencing of the libraries was done on an Illumina MiSeq using 2x220 or 2x250 nucleotide paired-end reads. The source study handled its data this way. Paired reads were merged using FLASH 1.2.11 and were aligned to the GRCh37 human genome using BWA-MEM, after which TRA and TRB reads were extracted. An IMGT-derived reference of cassette sequences and CDR3 motifs, with pseudogenes included, was used for V and J assignment. Reads were translated in three frames, and productive CDR3s were defined by a C…FGXG motif without stop codons. Unique combinations of V-J cassette pair and CDR3 amino acid sequence were defined as clonotypes. Reads were filtered by Hamming distance, with the threshold set by the sequence error rate of each sample in mapped regions. The public reads were quality trimmed at Q25 with fastp and then assembled into clones with MiXCR by TCRdb, keeping productive beta chains. Entries are consolidated by CDR3 protein sequence, retaining the most common genes and DNA. The V and J calls shown here were made by TCRdb, not taken from the authors' results. The sample records about 130,000 distinct CDR3 sequences, about 22% of which are singletons. The ten largest account for over 25% of the sample.

The source of this sequence is a human donor with low-grade glioma or glioblastoma, undergoing nonglioma brain surgery, or in good health (not recorded which). Here the chain combines TRBV20-1 and TRBJ2-1, with 11 bases in between that match TRBD2. Sequencing used glioma tissue, nonneoplastic brain tissue, or PBMCs (not recorded which). The DNA sequence is given as TGCAGTGCTAGAGCCTTACTAGCGGGGGAAAAGCCAATAGACAATGAGCAGTTCTTC. This translates into CSARALLAGEKPIDNEQFF.